This TCR beta chain was sequenced during a study of blood T cell repertoires in COVID-19 (dated by TCRdb to about 2020). Regarding the study in general: The collaborator samples originated in the United States, Italy and Spain and spanned the acute and convalescent phases of COVID-19. The prospective study material was composed of cDNA or gDNA derived from T cells, B-cell-depleted T cells, or PBMCs. The dataset comprised deeply sampled blood TCRbeta repertoires from subjects exposed to, actively infected with, or recovered from COVID-19. The repertoires were released in a freely available public database intended as a resource for research on the immune response to SARS-CoV-2. Samples were obtained from the ongoing ImmuneRACE study (first 160 participants) and from over 1,000 subjects provided by 6 global collaborators. The sample metadata nearly always contained a de-identified subject ID, COVID-19 status, age in years and sex. Where available, HLA class I and class II types were obtained from metadata supplied by the sample provider rather than from assay-based typing.

For this clone: The specificity of this receptor is unknown. Qualities for individual bases were not recorded, and no much larger clone is one base off.

Results the study describes overall, beyond this receptor: How much clinical and demographic metadata was included differed by source and by participant, and the metadata was provided uncurated.

TCRbeta CDR3 regions were amplified from genomic DNA using the immunoSEQ Assay, a bias-controlled multiplex PCR. For the original study's pipeline: The number of nucleated cells in each sample was estimated by amplification of reference gene primers within the assay. To quantify the absolute abundance of each unique TCRbeta CDR3 rearrangement, sequence reads were collapsed and filtered. For each sample, productive Simpson clonality was calculated as the square root of Simpson's diversity index across productive rearrangements. Drawn from immuneACCESS, this table holds only the in-frame rearrangements with V and J called that TCRdb kept. Clones are partly lost; checked studies trace under half to an unresolved V gene and leave the rest unexplained. V, J and clone size are taken as reported in that table, and D and trimming were inferred from the DNA itself. Recorded for this sample are approximately 75,000 clones; about 85% of them occurred a single time. The ten largest clones represent 10% to 15% of the sample.

One collaborating source in Seattle enrolled patients during active infection and followed them longitudinally through the course of disease. The collaborating institutions used their own protocols to collect whole blood in K2EDTA tubes. For TCRbeta analysis, collaborators shipped samples in one of three forms: frozen whole blood, isolated PBMCs, or DNA extracted from either of those sample types. Trimming takes 1 base off V and 4 bases off J; junction bases not matched to a gene: 6. The germline V gene (reference sequence) supplies CDR1 LGHDT and CDR2 YNNKEL. Including cysteine and phenylalanine, the CDR3 has 15 amino acids. Only the CDR3 part of the read is kept: 45 bases, read in frame from the first base.

This receptor was identified in a man aged 50-59 years with COVID-19, enrolled during active disease. Material: peripheral blood. The V and J segments used are TRBV3-1 (or the pseudogene TRBV3-2) and TRBJ2-7; 8 middle bases align to TRBD1. The nucleotides read TGTGCCAGCAGCCAAGTTTCCAGGGGGCGATACGAGCAGTACTTC. Its product reads: CASSQVSRGRYEQYF.